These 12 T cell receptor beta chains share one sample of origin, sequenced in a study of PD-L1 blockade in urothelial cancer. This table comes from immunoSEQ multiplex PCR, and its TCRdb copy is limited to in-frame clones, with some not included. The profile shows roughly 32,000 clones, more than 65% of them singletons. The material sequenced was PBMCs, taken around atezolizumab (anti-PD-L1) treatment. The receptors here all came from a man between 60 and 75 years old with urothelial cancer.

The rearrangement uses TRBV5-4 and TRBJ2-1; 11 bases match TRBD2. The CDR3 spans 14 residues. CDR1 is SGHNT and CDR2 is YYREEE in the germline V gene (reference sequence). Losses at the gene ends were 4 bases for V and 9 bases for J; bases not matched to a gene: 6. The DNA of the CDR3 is TGTGCCAGCAGCCCACCGGGACTAGCGGTTGAGCAGTTCTTC. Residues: CASSPPGLAVEQFF.

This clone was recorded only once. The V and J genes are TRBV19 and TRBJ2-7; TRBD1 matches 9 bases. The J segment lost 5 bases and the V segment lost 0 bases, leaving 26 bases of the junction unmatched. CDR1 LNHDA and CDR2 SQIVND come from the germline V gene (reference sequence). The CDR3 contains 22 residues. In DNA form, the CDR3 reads TGTGCCAGTAGTATAGAGTTATGGCTAGCGTCGGGACAGGGCAGGGGAAAGAACGAGCAGTACTTC. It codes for CASSIELWLASGQGRGKNEQYF.

The CDR3 bases are TGCGCCAGCAGCCAGGGCCCCGACAGGGGGCCTACCTACGAGCAGTACTTC. Translation: CASSQGPDRGPTYEQYF. The J gene is TRBJ2-7, the V gene TRBV4-1; TRBD1 matches at 10 bases. Per the germline V gene, CDR1 is MGHRA and CDR2 is YSYEKL. J lost 2 bases, V lost 3 bases, and 10 bases had no gene match. This CDR3 region has 17 residues.

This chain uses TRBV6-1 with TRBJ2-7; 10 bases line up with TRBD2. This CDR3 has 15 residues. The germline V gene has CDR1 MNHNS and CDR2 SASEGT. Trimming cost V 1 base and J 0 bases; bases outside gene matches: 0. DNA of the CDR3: TGTGCCAGCAGTGAAGGGACTAGCGGCTCCTACGAGCAGTACTTC. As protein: CASSEGTSGSYEQYF.

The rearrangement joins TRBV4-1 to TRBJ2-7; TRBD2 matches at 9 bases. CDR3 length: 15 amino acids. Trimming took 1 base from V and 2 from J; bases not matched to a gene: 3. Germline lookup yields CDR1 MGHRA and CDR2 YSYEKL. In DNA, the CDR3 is TGCGCCAGCAGCCAAGTAAGCGGGGGGACCTACGAGCAGTACTTC. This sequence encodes CASSQVSGGTYEQYF.

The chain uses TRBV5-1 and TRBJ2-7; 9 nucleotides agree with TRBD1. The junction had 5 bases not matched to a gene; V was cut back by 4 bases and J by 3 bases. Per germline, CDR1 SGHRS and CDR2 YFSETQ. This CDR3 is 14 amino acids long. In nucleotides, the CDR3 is TGCGCCAGCAGCCCCGGGACAGGGTTCTACGAGCAGTACTTC. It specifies CASSPGTGFYEQYF.

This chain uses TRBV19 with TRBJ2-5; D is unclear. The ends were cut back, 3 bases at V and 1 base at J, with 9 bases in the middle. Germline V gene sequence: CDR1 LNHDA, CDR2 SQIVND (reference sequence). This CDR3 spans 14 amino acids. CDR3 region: CASSISQRQETQYF. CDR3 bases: TGTGCCAGTAGTATTAGTCAGCGCCAAGAGACCCAGTACTTC.

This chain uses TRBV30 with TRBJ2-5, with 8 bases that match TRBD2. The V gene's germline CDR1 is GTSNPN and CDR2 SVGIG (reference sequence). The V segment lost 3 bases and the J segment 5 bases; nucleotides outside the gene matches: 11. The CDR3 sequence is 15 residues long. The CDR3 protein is CAWSRGGRPGETQYF. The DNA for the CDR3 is TGTGCCTGGAGCCGGGGGGGCAGGCCTGGGGAGACCCAGTACTTC. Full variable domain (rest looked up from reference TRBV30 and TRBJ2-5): SQTIHQWPATLVQPVGSPLSLECTVEGTSNPNLYWYRQAAGRGLQLLFYSVGIGQISSEVPQNLSASRPQDRQFILSSKKLLLSDSGFYLCAWSRGGRPGETQYFGPGTRLLVL.

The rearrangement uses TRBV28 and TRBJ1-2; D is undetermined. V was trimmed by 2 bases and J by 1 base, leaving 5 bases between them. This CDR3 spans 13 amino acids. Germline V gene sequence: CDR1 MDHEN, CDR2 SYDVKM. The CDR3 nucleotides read TGTGCCAGCAGTTTAACAGATAACTATGGCTACACCTTC. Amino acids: CASSLTDNYGYTF.

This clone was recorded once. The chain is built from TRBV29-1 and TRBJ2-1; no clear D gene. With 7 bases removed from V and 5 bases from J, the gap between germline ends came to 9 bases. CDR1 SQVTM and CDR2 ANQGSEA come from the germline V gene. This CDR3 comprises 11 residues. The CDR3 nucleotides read TGCAGCGCCGCAGAACACAATGAGCAGTTCTTC. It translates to CSAAEHNEQFF.

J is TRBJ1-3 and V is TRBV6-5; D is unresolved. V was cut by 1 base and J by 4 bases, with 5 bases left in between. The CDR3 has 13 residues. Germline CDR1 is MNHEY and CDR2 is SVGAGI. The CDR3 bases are TGTGCCAGCAGTTACTTGCAGGGAAACACCATATATTTT. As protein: CASSYLQGNTIYF.

CDR3 bases: TGCGCCAGCAGCTTCGGACTAGCGGGGGCAACCCAGTACTTC. Its protein is CASSFGLAGATQYF. The gene calls are TRBV5-1 and TRBJ2-5; 13 bases agree with TRBD2. The V and J ends lost 2 bases and 8 bases, in that order; junction bases with no gene match: 3. The CDR3 runs to 14 residues. Germline V lookup: CDR1 SGHRS, CDR2 YFSETQ. Full variable domain (rest looked up from reference TRBV5-1 and TRBJ2-5): KAGVTQTPRYLIKTRGQQVTLSCSPISGHRSVSWYQQTPGQGLQFLFEYFSETQRNKGNFPGRFSGRQFSNSRSEMNVSTLELGDSALYLCASSFGLAGATQYFGPGTRLLVL.